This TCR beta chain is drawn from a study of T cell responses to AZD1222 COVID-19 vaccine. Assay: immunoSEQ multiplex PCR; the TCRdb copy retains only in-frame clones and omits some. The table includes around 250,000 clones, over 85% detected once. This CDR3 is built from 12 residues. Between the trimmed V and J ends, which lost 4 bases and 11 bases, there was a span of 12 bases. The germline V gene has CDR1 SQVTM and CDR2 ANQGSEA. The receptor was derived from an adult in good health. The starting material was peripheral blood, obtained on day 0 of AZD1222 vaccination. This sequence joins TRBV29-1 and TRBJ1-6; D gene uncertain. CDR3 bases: TGCAGCGTTGGTTCGGGAGAGGCACCCCTCCACTTT. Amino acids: CSVGSGEAPLHF.